This record covers a single T cell receptor (beta chain). The data originate from a study of blood T cells in healthy people across ages. Combining a sample-barcoded 5' primer with a J-beta primer mix, a second PCR ran for 7 to 11 cycles. MiXCR, applied by TCRdb to the 5' RACE reads, yields one record per CDR3 protein. The data show approximately 760,000 distinct CDR3 sequences, 20% to 30% seen once. This sample also appeared in a second study, on T cells of mothers and their children.

This clonotype was obtained from a boy aged 5 to 17 in good health. The sequenced sample was blood.

The CDR3 DNA sequence: TGTGCCAGCTCACAGCCGGTACATAAAAACATTCAGTACTTC. This translates into CASSQPVHKNIQYF. The rearrangement joins TRBV18 to TRBJ2-4; D gene uncertain. V was cut by 4 bases and J by 4 bases, with 11 bases left in between. Germline CDR1 and CDR2: KGHSH and LQKENI. The CDR3 covers 14 residues.